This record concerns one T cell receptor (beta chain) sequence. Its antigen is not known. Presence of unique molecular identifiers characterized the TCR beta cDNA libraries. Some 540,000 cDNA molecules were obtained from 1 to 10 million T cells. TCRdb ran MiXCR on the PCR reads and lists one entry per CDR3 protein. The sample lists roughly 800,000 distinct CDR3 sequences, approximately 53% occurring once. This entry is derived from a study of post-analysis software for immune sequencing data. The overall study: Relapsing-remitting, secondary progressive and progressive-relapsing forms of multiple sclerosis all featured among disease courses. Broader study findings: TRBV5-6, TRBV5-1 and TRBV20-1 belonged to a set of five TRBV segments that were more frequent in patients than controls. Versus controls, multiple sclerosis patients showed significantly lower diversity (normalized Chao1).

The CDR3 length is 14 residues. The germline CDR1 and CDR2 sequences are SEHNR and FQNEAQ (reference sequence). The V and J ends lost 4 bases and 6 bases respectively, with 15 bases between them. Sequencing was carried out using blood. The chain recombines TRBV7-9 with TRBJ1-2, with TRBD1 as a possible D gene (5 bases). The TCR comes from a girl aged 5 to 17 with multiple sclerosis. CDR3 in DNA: TGTGCCAGCAGCTCCCGCGGGGGAGTAAATGGCTACACCTTC. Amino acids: CASSSRGGVNGYTF.